The rows below give T cell receptor beta chains drawn from one sample of a study of follicular helper T cells after annual influenza vaccination. Repertoires were generated with immunoSEQ multiplex PCR, while TCRdb's copy carries only in-frame clones and drops some. This sample has around 2,400 clones, with roughly 86% found just once. The sequencing here drew on CXCR5+ CD38+ circulating T follicular helper cells from blood, taken on the day of influenza vaccination. These receptors came from an adult who received the influenza vaccine. Each CDR3 is given with its conserved first and last residue. A D gene is named only where the DNA matches it firmly.

>TRBV28|13|TRBJ2-1|.
TGTGCCAGCAGTTACAAACTAGCTGCTGAGCAGTTCTTC
CASSYKLAAEQFF
>TRBV19|18|TRBJ1-6|TRBD1
TGTGCCAGTAGTATACGGGCGACAGGGAGCTCCTATAATTCACCCCTCCACTTT
CASSIRATGSSYNSPLHF
>TRBV4-1|17|TRBJ2-1|TRBD2
TGCGCCGGCAGCCAAGGTGTGGGACTAGCGGGAGTAAATGAGCAGTTCTTC
CAGSQGVGLAGVNEQFF
>TRBV2|12|TRBJ1-6|.
TGTGCCAGCAGCCCCGATAATTCACCCCTCCACTTT
CASSPDNSPLHF
>TRBV6-6|13|TRBJ2-7|.
TGTGCCAGCAGAGAACATACCGCATACGAGCAGTACTTC
CASREHTAYEQYF
>TRBV4-1|13|TRBJ2-5|.
TGCGCCAGCAGCCAGAGGGTGGAAGAGACCCAGTACTTC
CASSQRVEETQYF
>TRBV18|15|TRBJ2-5|TRBD1
TGTGCCAGCAGGTATACCGGGACAGGTGAAGGGACCCAGTACTTC
CASRYTGTGEGTQYF
>TRBV6-6|13|TRBJ2-5|.
TGTGCCAGCAGTCTCCTCCTCCAAGAGACCCAGTACTTC
CASSLLLQETQYF
>TRBV7-3|16|TRBJ2-1|TRBD2
TGTGCCAGCAGCCAACGCGGACTAGCGGCCGACAATGAGCAGTTCTTC
CASSQRGLAADNEQFF
>TRBV6-1|14|TRBJ2-1|.
TGTGCCAGCAGTGAAGCGCTCAGGGAAGGTGAGCAGTTCTTC
CASSEALREGEQFF
>TRBV2|13|TRBJ1-1|TRBD1
TGTGCCAGCAGTCGACAGGGGCTCACTGAAGCTTTCTTT
CASSRQGLTEAFF